This entry lists 2 T cell receptor beta chains sequenced from one sample in a study of T cell responses to AZD1222 COVID-19 vaccine. Sequencing used immunoSEQ multiplex PCR; TCRdb keeps in-frame clones, though not all of them. The sample includes fewer than 100,000 clones, 85% to 90% of them seen just once. This specimen consisted of peripheral blood, obtained 28 days after the second AZD1222 dose. The receptors shown here come from an adult who received the AZD1222 COVID-19 vaccine.

There are a few counts of this clone. Within the sample, other DNA sequences also encode this same CDR3. The chain links TRBV5-1 to TRBJ1-6; 7 bases are shared with TRBD1. Per germline, CDR1 SGHRS and CDR2 YFSETQ. V trimming: 0 bases; J trimming: 7 bases; junction bases outside the gene matches: 4. This CDR3 is 15 amino acids long. The CDR3, as DNA: TGCGCCAGCAGCTTGGGGACAGGCGGGAATTCACCCCTCCACTTT. It is translated as CASSLGTGGNSPLHF.

V and J are TRBV3-1 (or the pseudogene TRBV3-2) and TRBJ1-6; D might be TRBD1 (6 bases). CDR3 length: 16 residues. Trimming stripped 2 bases from V and 3 bases from J, with 11 bases between. Germline CDR1 reads LGHDT; CDR2 reads YNNKEL (reference sequence). CDR3 sequence: CASSQMTGVYNSPLHF. CDR3 nucleotide sequence: TGTGCCAGCAGCCAAATGACAGGAGTCTATAATTCACCCCTCCACTTT.